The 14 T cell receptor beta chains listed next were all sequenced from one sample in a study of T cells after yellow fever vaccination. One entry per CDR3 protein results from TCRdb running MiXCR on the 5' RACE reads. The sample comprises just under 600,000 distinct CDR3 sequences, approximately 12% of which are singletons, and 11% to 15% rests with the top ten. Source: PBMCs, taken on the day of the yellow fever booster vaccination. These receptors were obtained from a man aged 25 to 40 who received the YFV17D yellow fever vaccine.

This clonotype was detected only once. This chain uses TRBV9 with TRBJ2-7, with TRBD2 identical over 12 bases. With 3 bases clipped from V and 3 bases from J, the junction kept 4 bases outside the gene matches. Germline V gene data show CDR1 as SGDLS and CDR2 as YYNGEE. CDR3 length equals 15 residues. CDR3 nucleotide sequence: TGTGCCAGCAGCGGCCTAGCGGGAGGGCACTACGAGCAGTACTTC. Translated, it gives CASSGLAGGHYEQYF.

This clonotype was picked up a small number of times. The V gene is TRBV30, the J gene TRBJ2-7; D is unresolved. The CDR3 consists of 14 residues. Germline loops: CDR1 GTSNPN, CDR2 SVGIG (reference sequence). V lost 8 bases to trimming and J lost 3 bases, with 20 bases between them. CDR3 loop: CASYAKGSYYEQYF. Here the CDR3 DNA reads TGTGCCAGCTATGCTAAGGGATCTTACTACGAGCAGTACTTC.

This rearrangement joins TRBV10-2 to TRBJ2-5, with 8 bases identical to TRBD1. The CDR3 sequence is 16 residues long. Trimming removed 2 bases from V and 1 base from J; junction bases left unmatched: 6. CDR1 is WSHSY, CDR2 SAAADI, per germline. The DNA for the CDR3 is TGCGCCAGCAGTGAGCCATACGACAGGGGCCAAGAGACCCAGTACTTC. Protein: CASSEPYDRGQETQYF.

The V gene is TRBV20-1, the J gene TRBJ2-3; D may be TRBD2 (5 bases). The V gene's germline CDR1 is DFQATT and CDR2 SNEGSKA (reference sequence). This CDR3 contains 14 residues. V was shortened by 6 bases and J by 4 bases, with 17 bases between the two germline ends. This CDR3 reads CSADIGVLADTQYF. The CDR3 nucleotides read TGCAGTGCCGATATCGGGGTGTTGGCAGATACGCAGTATTTT.

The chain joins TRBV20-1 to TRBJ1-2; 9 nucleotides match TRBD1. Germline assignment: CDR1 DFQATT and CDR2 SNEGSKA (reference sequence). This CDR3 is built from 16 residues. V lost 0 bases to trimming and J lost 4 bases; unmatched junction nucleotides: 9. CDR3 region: CSARDGGQGKTYGYTF. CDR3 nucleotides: TGCAGTGCTAGAGATGGGGGACAGGGAAAGACCTATGGCTACACCTTC.

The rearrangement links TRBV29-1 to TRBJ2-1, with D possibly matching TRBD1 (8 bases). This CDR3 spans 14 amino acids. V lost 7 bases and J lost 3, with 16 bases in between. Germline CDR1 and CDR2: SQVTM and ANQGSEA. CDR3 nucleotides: TGCAGCGCCCAGGGGGCGGGGGACTACAATGAGCAGTTCTTC. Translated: CSAQGAGDYNEQFF.

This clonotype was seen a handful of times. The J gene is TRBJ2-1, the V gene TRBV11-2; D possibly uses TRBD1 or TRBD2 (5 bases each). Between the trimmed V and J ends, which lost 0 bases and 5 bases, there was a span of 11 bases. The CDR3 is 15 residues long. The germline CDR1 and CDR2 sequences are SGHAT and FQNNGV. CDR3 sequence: CASSLEGWGHNEQFF. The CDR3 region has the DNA TGTGCCAGCAGCTTAGAAGGATGGGGACACAATGAGCAGTTCTTC.

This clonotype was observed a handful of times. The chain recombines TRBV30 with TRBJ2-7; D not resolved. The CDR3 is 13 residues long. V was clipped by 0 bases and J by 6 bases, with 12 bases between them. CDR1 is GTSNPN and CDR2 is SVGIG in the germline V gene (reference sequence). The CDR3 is CAWSVSEFLEQYF. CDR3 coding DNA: TGTGCCTGGAGTGTATCCGAATTCCTCGAGCAGTACTTC.

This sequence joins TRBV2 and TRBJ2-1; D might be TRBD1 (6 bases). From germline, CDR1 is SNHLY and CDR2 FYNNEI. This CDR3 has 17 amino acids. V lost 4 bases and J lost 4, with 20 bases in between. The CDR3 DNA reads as TGTGCCAGCAGTGGACGTACAGGGCAGAGAGATTACAATGAGCAGTTCTTC. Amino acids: CASSGRTGQRDYNEQFF.

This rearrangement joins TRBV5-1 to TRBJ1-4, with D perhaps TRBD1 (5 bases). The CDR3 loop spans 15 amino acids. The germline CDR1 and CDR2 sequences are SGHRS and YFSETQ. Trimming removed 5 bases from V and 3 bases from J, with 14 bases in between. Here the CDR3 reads CASRGGATANEKLFF. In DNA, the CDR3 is TGCGCCAGCAGGGGGGGAGCCACGGCTAATGAAAAACTGTTTTTT.

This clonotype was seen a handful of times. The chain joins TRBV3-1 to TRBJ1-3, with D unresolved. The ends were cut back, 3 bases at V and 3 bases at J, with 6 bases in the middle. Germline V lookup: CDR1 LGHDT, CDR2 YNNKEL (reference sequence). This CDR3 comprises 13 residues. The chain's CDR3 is CASSHSYGNTIYF. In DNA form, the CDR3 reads TGTGCCAGCAGCCATAGCTATGGAAACACCATATATTTT.

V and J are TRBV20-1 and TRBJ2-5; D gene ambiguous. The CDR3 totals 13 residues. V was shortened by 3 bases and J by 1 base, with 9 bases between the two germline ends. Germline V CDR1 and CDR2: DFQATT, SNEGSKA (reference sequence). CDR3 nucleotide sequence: TGCAGTGCTAGGGGCCTAGGCCAAGAGACCCAGTACTTC. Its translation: CSARGLGQETQYF.

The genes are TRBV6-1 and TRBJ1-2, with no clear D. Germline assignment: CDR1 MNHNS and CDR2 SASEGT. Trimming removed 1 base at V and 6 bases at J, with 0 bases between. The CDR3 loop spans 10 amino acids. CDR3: CASSEDGYTF. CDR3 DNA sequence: TGTGCCAGCAGTGAAGATGGCTACACCTTC.

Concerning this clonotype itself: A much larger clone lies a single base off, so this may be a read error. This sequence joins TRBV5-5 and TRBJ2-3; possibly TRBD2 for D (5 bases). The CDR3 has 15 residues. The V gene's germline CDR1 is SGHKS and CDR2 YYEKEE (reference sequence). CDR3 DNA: TGTGCCAGCAGCTCCGTAATATCTAGCACAGATGCGCAGTATTTT. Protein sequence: CASSSVISSTDAQYF.